This T cell receptor (beta chain) was profiled in a study of shared clonotypes between healthy human individuals. It was on ten immunoSEQ deep assay plates that unsorted PBMC DNA was sequenced. Measured with immunoSEQ multiplex PCR; TCRdb has only the in-frame clones, and not every one. The table shows about 510,000 clones, with 79% occurring only once. The germline CDR1 and CDR2 sequences are SSHAT and FNYEAQ (reference sequence). The CDR3 extends over 13 amino acids. V was clipped by 3 bases and J by 5 bases, with 10 bases between them. The specimen sequenced was PBMCs. The TCR sequence derives from a middle-aged woman in good health. Some clones in this sample may be carry-over from other donors' samples. The rearrangement uses TRBV7-7 and TRBJ2-5; D not resolved. CDR3 protein: CASSLTIWETQYF. CDR3 DNA sequence: TGTGCCAGCAGCTTGACGATTTGGGAGACCCAGTACTTC.